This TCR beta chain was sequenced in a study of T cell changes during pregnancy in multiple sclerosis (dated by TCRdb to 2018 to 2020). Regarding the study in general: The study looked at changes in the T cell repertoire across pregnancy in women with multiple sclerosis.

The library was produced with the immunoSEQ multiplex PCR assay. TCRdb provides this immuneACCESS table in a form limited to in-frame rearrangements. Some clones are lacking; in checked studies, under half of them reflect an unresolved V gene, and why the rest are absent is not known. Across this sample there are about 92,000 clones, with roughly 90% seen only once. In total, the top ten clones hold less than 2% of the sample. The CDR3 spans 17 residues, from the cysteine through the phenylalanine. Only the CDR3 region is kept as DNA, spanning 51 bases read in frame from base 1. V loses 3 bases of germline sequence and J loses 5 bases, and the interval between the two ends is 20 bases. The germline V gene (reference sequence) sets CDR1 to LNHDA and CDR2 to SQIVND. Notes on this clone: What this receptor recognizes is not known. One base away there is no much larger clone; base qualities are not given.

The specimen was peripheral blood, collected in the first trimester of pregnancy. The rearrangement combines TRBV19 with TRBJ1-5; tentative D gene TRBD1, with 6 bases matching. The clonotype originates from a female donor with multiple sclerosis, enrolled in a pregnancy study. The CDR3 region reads CASSIRIRGALDQPQHF. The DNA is TGTGCCAGTAGTATTCGAATTCGGGGGGCCCTAGATCAGCCCCAGCATTTT.